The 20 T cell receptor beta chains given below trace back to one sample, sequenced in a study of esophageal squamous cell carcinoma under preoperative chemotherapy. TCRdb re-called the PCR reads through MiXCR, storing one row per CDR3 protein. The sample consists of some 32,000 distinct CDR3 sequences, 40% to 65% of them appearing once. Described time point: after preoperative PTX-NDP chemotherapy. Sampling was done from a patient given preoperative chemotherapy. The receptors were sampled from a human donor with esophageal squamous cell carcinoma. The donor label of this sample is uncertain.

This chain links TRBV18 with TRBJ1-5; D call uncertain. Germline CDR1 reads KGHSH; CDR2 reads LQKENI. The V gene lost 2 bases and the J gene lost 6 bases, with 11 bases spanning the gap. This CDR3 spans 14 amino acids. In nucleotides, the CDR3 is TGTGCCAGCTCACCAGTCCAAGAAGGTCAGCCCCAGCATTTT. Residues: CASSPVQEGQPQHF.

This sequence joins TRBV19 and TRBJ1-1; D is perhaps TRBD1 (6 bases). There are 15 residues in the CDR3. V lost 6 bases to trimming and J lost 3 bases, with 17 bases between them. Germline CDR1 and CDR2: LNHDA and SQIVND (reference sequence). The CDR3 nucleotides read TGTGCCAGTAGGATTAGCAGGGGAAGGGACACTGAAGCTTTCTTT. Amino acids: CASRISRGRDTEAFF.

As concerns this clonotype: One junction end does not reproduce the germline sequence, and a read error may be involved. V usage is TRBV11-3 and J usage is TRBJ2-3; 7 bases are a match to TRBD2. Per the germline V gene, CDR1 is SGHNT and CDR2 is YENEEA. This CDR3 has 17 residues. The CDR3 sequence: CASSFEAGPGNKDIQYF. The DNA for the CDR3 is TGTGCCAGCAGCTTCGAAGCGGGGCCAGGGAACAAAGATATTCAGTACTTT.

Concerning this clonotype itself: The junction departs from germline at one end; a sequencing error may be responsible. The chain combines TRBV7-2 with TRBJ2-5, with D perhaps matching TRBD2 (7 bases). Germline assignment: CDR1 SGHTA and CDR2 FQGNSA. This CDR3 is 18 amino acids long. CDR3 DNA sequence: TGTGCCAGCAGCTTAGATGGACTAGGGGGGCGGGACCAAGATACCCAGTACTTC. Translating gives CASSLDGLGGRDQDTQYF. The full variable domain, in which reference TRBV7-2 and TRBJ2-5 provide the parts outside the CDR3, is GAGVSQSPSNKVTEKGKDVELRCDPISGHTALYWYRQSLGQGLEFLIYFQGNSAPDKSGLPSDRFSAERTGGSVSTLTIQRTQQEDSAVYLCASSLDGLGGRDQDTQYFGPGTRLLVL.

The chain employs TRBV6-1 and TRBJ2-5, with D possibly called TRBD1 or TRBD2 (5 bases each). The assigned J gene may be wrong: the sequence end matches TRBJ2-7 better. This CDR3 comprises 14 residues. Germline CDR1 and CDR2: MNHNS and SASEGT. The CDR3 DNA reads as TGTGCCAGCAACATATACGGGACGAAAGGCGAGCAGTACTTC. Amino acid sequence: CASNIYGTKGEQYF.

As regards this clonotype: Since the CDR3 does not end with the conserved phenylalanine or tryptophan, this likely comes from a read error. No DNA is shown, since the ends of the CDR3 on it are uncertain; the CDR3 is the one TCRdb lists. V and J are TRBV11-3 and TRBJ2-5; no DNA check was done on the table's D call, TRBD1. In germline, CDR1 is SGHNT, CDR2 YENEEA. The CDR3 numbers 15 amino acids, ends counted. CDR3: CASSSRTGGLETQHL.

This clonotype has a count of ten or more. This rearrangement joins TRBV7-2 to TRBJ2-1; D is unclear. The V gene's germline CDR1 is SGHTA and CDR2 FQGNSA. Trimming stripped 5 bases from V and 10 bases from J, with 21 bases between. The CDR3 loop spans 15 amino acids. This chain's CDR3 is CASSLNPIGAWEQFF. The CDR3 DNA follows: TGTGCCAGCAGCCTTAATCCCATTGGAGCGTGGGAGCAGTTCTTC. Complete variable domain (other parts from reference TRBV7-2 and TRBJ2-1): GAGVSQSPSNKVTEKGKDVELRCDPISGHTALYWYRQSLGQGLEFLIYFQGNSAPDKSGLPSDRFSAERTGGSVSTLTIQRTQQEDSAVYLCASSLNPIGAWEQFFGPGTRLTVL.

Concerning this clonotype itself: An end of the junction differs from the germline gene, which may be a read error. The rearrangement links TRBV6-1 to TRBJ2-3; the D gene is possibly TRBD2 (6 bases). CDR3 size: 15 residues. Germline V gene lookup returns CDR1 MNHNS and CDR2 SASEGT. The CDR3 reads CGSGRGGYAPDTQYF. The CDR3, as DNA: TGTGGCAGCGGCCGTGGGGGGTACGCCCCAGATACCCAGTATTTT.

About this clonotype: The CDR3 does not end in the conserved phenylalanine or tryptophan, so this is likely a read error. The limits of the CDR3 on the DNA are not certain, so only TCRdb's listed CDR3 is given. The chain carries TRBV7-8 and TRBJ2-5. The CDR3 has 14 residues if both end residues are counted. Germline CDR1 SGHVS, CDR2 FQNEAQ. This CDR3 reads CARSRPLGPATQLS.

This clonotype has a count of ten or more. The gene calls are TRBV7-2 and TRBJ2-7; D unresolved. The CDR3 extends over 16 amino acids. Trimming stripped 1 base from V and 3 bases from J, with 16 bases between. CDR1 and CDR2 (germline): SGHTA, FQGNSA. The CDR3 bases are TGTGCCAGCAGCTTAGAAGTCCGGTTCCCTAACTACGAGCAGTACTTC. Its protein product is CASSLEVRFPNYEQYF.

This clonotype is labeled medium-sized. The CDR3 here is CASSRQAAGELFF. The DNA of the CDR3 is TGTGCCAGCTCCCGACAGGCTGCCGGGGAGCTGTTTTTT. The rearrangement joins TRBV7-3 to TRBJ2-2; perhaps TRBD1 as D (6 bases). V shed 8 bases and J shed 6 bases, with 13 bases lying between them. The germline V gene encodes CDR1 SGHTA and CDR2 FQGTGA. CDR3 length: 13 residues.

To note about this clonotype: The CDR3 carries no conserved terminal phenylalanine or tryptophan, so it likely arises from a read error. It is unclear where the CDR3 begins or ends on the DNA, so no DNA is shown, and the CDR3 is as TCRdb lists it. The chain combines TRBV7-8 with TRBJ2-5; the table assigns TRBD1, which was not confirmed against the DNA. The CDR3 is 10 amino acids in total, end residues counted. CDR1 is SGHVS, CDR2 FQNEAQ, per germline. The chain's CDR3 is CASSRPALGA.

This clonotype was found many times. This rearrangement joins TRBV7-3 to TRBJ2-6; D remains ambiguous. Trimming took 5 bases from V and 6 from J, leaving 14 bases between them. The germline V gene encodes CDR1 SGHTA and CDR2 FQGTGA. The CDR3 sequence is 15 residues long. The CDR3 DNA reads TGTGCCAGCAGCCCTCGCTCGGCTTCGGCCAACGTCCTGACTTTC. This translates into CASSPRSASANVLTF.

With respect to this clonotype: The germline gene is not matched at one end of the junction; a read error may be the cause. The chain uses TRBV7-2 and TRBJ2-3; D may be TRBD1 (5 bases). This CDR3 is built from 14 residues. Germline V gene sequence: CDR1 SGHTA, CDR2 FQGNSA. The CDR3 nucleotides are TGTGCCAGCAGCGTGACAGAAGCCACAAACACGCAGTACTTT. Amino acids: CASSVTEATNTQYF.

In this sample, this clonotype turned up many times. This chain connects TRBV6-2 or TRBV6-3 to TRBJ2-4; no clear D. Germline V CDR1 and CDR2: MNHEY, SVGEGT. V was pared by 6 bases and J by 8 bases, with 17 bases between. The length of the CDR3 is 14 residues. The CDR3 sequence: CASSSGRVTDIQYF. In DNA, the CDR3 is TGTGCCAGCAGCTCAGGACGGGTGACTGACATTCAGTACTTC.

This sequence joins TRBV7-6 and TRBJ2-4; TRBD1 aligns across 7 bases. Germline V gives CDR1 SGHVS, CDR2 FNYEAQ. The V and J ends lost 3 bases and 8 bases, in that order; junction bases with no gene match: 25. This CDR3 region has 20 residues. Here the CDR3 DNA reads TGTGCCAGCAGCTTTGATTGGGACAGCGCTGTTAATCTATCCAGTTACATTCAGTACTTC. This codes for CASSFDWDSAVNLSSYIQYF.

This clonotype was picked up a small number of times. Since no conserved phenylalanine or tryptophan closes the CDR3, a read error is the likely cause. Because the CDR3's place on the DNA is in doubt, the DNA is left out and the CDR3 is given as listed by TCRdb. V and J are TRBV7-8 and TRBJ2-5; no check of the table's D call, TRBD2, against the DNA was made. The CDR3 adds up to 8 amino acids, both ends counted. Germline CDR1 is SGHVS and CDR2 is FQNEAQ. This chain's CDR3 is CASSPLLA.

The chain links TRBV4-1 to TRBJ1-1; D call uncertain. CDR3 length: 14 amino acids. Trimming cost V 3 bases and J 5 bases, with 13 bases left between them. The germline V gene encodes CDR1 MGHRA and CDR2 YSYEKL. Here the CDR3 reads CASSHTGSSTEAFF. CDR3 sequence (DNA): TGCGCCAGCAGCCACACGGGTTCTTCGACTGAAGCTTTCTTT.

The CDR3 nucleotides read TGTGCCAGCAGCTTCTTGTCGCAGAGGGCCGAAGACATTCAGTACTTC. Translating it yields CASSFLSQRAEDIQYF. V is TRBV7-9 and J is TRBJ2-4; a possible D gene is TRBD2 (5 bases). Trimming took 3 bases from V and 8 from J, leaving 20 bases between them. Germline V CDR1 and CDR2: SEHNR, FQNEAQ (reference sequence). CDR3 length: 16 residues.

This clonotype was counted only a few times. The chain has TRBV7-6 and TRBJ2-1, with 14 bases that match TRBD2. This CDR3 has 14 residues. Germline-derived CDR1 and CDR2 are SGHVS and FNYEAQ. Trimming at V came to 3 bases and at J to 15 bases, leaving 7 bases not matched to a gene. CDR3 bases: TGTGCCAGCAGCTTGGGACTAGCGGGAGTAGCGCCGTTCTTC. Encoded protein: CASSLGLAGVAPFF.